The clone carrying this T cell receptor beta chain was picked up one time. This entry comes from a study of shared clonotypes between healthy human individuals. Method: immunoSEQ multiplex PCR; TCRdb's copy keeps in-frame clones and lacks some. The sample has more than 400,000 clones; about 96% are singletons. The CDR3 contains 14 residues. V gave up 5 bases and J gave up 2 bases; unmatched junction bases: 4. Germline CDR1 is MNHEY and CDR2 is SMNVEV (reference sequence). The TCR comes from a woman between 25 and 40 years old in good health. The chain links TRBV27 to TRBJ2-3; 7 bases agree with TRBD2. The specimen was naive CD4+ T cells sorted from blood. This sample's subset: CD45RA+ positively selected. The CDR3 protein is CASSRAGFTDTQYF. DNA for the CDR3: TGTGCCAGCAGTCGAGCGGGGTTCACAGATACGCAGTATTTT.